The 13 T cell receptor beta chains in this list originate from one sample, sequenced in a study of siplizumab effects on memory and regulatory T cells (dated by TCRdb to the late 2010s). The library was built by means of the immunoSEQ multiplex PCR assay. TCRdb provides this immuneACCESS table in a form limited to in-frame rearrangements. Some clones are lacking; in checked studies, under half of them reflect an unresolved V gene, and why the rest are absent is not known. The sample includes 100,000 or so clones, with about 92% observed a single time. The ten largest account for 0.55% to 0.95% of the sample. The sequenced material came from Tregs sorted from blood. The receptors were sampled from a human donor in good health.

In its sample, this clone was seen once. The DNA of the CDR3 is TGTGCCAGAAGCTCCAAGGACGTAAGCTCCTACAATGAGCAGTTCTTC. Its translation is CARSSKDVSSYNEQFF. The rearrangement joins TRBV5-3 to TRBJ2-1; unclear D gene. TRBV5-3 is assigned to the ORF class and has an uncertain function. This CDR3 region has 16 residues. V lost 3 bases and J lost 0, with 13 bases in between.

The rearrangement uses TRBV19 and TRBJ1-5, with D unresolved. Trimming left V 4 bases short and J 2 bases short, with 6 bases between. The CDR3 consists of 13 residues. Per germline, CDR1 LNHDA and CDR2 SQIVND (reference sequence). The CDR3 DNA reads TGTGCCAGTAGTAAAAGGGGCAATCAGCCCCAGCATTTT. This gives the protein CASSKRGNQPQHF.

J is TRBJ2-1 and V is TRBV15; 10 bases map to TRBD1. Germline lookup yields CDR1 LNHNV and CDR2 YYDKDF (reference sequence). The length of the CDR3 is 16 residues. With 5 bases clipped from V and 6 bases from J, the junction kept 10 bases outside the gene matches. CDR3 amino acids: CATSRRGQGDPNEQFF. In DNA form, the CDR3 reads TGTGCCACCAGCCGACGAGGACAGGGGGATCCCAATGAGCAGTTCTTC.

This clone was detected only a few times. The J gene is TRBJ2-7, the V gene TRBV5-6; D is uncertain. Trimming took 2 bases from V and 0 from J, leaving 0 bases between them. This CDR3 is built from 11 residues. The germline gives CDR1 SGHDT, CDR2 YYEEEE. The CDR3 nucleotides read TGTGCCAGCAGCTTCTCCTACGAGCAGTACTTC. It is translated as CASSFSYEQYF.

The V and J genes are TRBV6-1 and TRBJ1-6; D unclear. This CDR3 contains 12 residues. V was cut by 2 bases and J by 6 bases, with 2 bases left in between. The germline CDR1 and CDR2 sequences are MNHNS and SASEGT. The CDR3 DNA is TGTGCCAGCAGTGAATCTAATTCACCCCTCCACTTT. Protein: CASSESNSPLHF.

The genes are TRBV12-5 and TRBJ2-7, with 7 bases matching TRBD1. Germline CDR1 reads LGHNT; CDR2 reads FRNRAP. This CDR3 contains 17 residues. V lost 0 bases and J lost 0; bases outside the gene matches: 8. In nucleotides, the CDR3 is TGTGCTAGTGGTTTGGTACAGGTGACAGGGCACTCCTACGAGCAGTACTTC. It codes for CASGLVQVTGHSYEQYF.

The rearrangement joins TRBV20-1 to TRBJ1-2; D uncertain. Trimming took 3 bases from V and 2 from J, leaving 4 bases between them. Germline lookup yields CDR1 DFQATT and CDR2 SNEGSKA (reference sequence). This CDR3 has 11 amino acids. CDR3 region: CSASINYGYTF. The CDR3 DNA sequence: TGCAGTGCTAGTATAAACTATGGCTACACCTTC.

J is TRBJ1-5 and V is TRBV19; D not certain. Trimming stripped 7 bases from V and 4 bases from J, with 8 bases between. CDR1 is LNHDA, CDR2 SQIVND, per germline (reference sequence). The CDR3 has 12 residues. DNA of the CDR3: TGTGCCAGTAAAGACCGAAATCAGCCCCAGCATTTT. It specifies CASKDRNQPQHF.

The chain carries TRBV7-9 and TRBJ2-3; 12 bases line up with TRBD2. With 5 bases clipped from V and 2 bases from J, the junction kept 8 bases outside the gene matches. Germline V gene sequence: CDR1 SEHNR, CDR2 FQNEAQ (reference sequence). The CDR3 length is 17 residues. The DNA of the CDR3 is TGTGCCAGCAGCCCTAGCGGGAGGGCCCCTTCCACAGATACGCAGTATTTT. Translating gives CASSPSGRAPSTDTQYF.

The chain combines TRBV2 with TRBJ2-3; TRBD2 aligns across 7 bases. The CDR3 has 15 residues. The germline V gene encodes CDR1 SNHLY and CDR2 FYNNEI. V was pared by 5 bases and J by 2 bases, with 7 bases of the junction left unmatched. The DNA of the CDR3 is TGTGCCAGCAGTAAGCGGGACCTACTCACAGATACGCAGTATTTT. Its translation is CASSKRDLLTDTQYF.

CDR3 bases: TGTGCCAGCAGCTTAGTTCAGGACACTGAAGCTTTCTTT. Amino acid sequence: CASSLVQDTEAFF. V usage is TRBV7-9 and J usage is TRBJ1-1; D remains ambiguous. The CDR3 length is 13 residues. Trimming took 1 base from V and 3 from J, leaving 6 bases between them. Germline CDR1 and CDR2: SEHNR and FQNEAQ (reference sequence). The full variable domain, with the rest looked up from reference TRBV7-9 and TRBJ1-1, is DTGVSQNPRHKITKRGQNVTFRCDPISEHNRLYWYRQTLGQGPEFLTYFQNEAQLEKSRLLSDRFSAERPKGSFSTLEIQRTEQGDSAMYLCASSLVQDTEAFFGQGTRLTVV.

The chain links TRBV28 to TRBJ1-2; possible D gene TRBD1, 5 bases. V dropped 2 bases and J dropped 4 bases, with 8 bases sitting between them. CDR3 length equals 13 residues. The V gene's germline CDR1 is MDHEN and CDR2 SYDVKM. As DNA, the CDR3 is TGTGCCAGCAGTTTAGGGGGTACCTATGGCTACACCTTC. It translates to CASSLGGTYGYTF.

V usage is TRBV18 and J usage is TRBJ2-4; D is uncertain. The ends were cut back, 0 bases at V and 4 bases at J, with 10 bases in the middle. CDR1 and CDR2 (germline): KGHSH, LQKENI. This CDR3 has 15 residues. The CDR3 DNA sequence: TGTGCCAGCTCACCACCGTTGCGCGGTAAAAACATTCAGTACTTC. It is translated as CASSPPLRGKNIQYF.